The clone carrying this TCR beta chain was picked up one time. Its antigen is undetermined. This entry belongs to a study of tumor-infiltrating lymphocytes in primary liver carcinoma. The overall study: Staging placed the tumors at T1-T3 N0M0, and they measured about 4.2 to 11 cm across.

Overall study results and limits: Without sorting, CD4+ versus CD8+ T cell repertoires were not compared. Tumors significantly exceeded blood in top-250-clone fraction (p = 0.039).

Total RNA (approximately 0.5 ug) served as template for TCR beta cDNA synthesis primed by a constant-region primer. Construction of TCR beta libraries relied on three successive nested multiplex PCR rounds employing slightly modified ARM-PCR. Researchers ran the first two PCR rounds for ten to eleven cycles each with TRBV1-TRBV30 forward primers and a C-beta reverse primer. TCRdb analysed the multiplex PCR reads with MiXCR anew, one entry per CDR3 protein. The sample contains hundreds of thousands of distinct CDR3 sequences, more than 55% of which appear only once. The germline CDR1 and CDR2 sequences are SEHNR and FQNEAQ (reference sequence). CDR3 length: 14 amino acids. V lost 5 bases, J lost 2 bases, and 9 bases lay in between. Blood RNA was derived from unsorted whole blood, and germline DNA was extracted too.

Material: peripheral blood. The rearrangement uses TRBV7-9 and TRBJ1-4, with D hard to call. This sequence originates from a man between 35 and 55 years old with primary liver carcinoma and hepatitis B virus infection. The CDR3 DNA is TGTGCCAGCAGCGCGGAGGTCACTAATGAAAAACTGTTTTTT. Residues: CASSAEVTNEKLFF.